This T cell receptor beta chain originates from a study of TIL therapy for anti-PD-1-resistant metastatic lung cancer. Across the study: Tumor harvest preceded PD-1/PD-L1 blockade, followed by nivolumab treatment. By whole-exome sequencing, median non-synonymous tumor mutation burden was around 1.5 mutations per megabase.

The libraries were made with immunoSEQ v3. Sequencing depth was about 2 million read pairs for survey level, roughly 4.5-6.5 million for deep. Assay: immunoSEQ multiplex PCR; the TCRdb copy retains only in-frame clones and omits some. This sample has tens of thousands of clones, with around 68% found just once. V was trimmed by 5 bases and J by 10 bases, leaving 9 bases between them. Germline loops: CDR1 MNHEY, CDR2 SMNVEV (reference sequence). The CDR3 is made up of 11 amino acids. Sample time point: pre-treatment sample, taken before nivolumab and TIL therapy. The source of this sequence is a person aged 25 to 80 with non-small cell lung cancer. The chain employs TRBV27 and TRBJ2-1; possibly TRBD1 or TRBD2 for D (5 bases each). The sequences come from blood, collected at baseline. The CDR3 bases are TGTGCCAGCAGTGTGGGGGAGGAGCAGTTCTTC. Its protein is CASSVGEEQFF.